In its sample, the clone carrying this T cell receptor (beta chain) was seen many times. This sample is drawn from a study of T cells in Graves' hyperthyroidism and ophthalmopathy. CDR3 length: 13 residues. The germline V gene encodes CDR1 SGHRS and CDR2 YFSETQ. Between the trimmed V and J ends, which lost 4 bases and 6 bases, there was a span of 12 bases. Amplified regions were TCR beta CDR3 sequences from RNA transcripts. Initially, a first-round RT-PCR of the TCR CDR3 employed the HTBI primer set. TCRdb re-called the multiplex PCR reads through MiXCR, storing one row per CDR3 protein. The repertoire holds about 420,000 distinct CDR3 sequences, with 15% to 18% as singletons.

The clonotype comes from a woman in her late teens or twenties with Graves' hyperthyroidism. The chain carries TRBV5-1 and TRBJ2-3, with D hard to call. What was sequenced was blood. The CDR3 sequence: CASSPQMGDTQYF. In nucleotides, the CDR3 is TGCGCCAGCAGCCCCCAGATGGGCGATACGCAGTATTTT.